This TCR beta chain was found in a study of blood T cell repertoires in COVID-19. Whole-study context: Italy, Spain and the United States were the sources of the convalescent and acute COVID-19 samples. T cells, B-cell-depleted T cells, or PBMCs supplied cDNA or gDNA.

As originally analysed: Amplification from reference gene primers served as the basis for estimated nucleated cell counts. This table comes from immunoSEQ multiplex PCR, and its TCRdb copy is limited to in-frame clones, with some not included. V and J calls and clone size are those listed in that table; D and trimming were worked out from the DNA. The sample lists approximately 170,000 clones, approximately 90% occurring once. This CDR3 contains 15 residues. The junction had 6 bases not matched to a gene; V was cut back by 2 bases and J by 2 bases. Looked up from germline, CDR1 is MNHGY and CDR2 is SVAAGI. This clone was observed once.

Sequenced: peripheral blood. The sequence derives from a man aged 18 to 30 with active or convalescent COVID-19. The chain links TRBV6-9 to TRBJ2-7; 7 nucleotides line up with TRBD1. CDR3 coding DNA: TGTGCCAGCAGTTATAGAGGGACAGTTACCTACGAGCAGTACGTC. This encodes CASSYRGTVTYEQYV.